Presented here are 26 T cell receptor beta chains from one specimen sequenced in a study of blood T cell repertoires in COVID-19. Some clones are missing from TCRdb's copy, which holds only in-frame ones; the method was immunoSEQ multiplex PCR. Of roughly 190,000 clones in the sample, more than 75% were seen once. Sequenced: peripheral blood. These receptors came from a man younger than 35 with active or convalescent COVID-19.

This clone was picked up a small number of times. The chain combines TRBV15 with TRBJ1-2; 8 bases map to TRBD1. The germline V gene encodes CDR1 LNHNV and CDR2 YYDKDF (reference sequence). There are 17 residues in the CDR3. Trimming removed 5 bases from V and 4 bases from J; junction bases left unmatched: 15. In nucleotides, the CDR3 is TGTGCCACCAGCCCGACATTCCCCCGGACAGGGATCTATGGCTACACCTTC. It specifies CATSPTFPRTGIYGYTF.

The V and J genes are TRBV24-1 and TRBJ1-1, with D possibly TRBD1 on 5 matching bases. V was pared by 7 bases and J by 3 bases, with 14 bases between. The CDR3 is 14 residues long. CDR1 is KGHDR and CDR2 is SFDVKD in the germline V gene. The CDR3 region is CATRTQGEDTEAFF. CDR3 coding DNA: TGTGCCACCAGGACCCAGGGCGAGGACACTGAAGCTTTCTTT.

The CDR3 region is CASSFPGLIRDTQYF. In DNA form, the CDR3 reads TGTGCCAGCAGCTTCCCGGGACTTATCAGGGATACGCAGTATTTT. The rearrangement uses TRBV7-2 and TRBJ2-3; D may be TRBD2 (6 bases). The germline V gene encodes CDR1 SGHTA and CDR2 FQGNSA. This CDR3 has 15 amino acids. Trimming took off 3 bases at V and 6 bases at J, with 16 bases between the two ends.

The chain links TRBV5-1 to TRBJ2-1, with 7 bases that match TRBD2. Germline-derived CDR1 and CDR2 are SGHRS and YFSETQ. V trimming: 2 bases; J trimming: 1 base; junction bases outside the gene matches: 3. The CDR3 has 15 amino acids. CDR3 sequence: CASSFGGLSYNEQFF. CDR3 in DNA: TGCGCCAGCAGCTTCGGGGGGTTATCCTACAATGAGCAGTTCTTC.

V usage is TRBV6-5 and J usage is TRBJ2-1, with D maybe TRBD2 (6 bases). Trimming shortened V by 0 bases and J by 7 bases, and 13 bases separated the two germline ends. The CDR3 totals 15 residues. CDR1 MNHEY and CDR2 SVGAGI come from the germline V gene. The CDR3 DNA sequence: TGTGCCAGCAGTTACTCGACGGGAGTCGGGAATGAGCAGTTCTTC. Its protein product is CASSYSTGVGNEQFF.

This clone was seen a handful of times. V usage is TRBV29-1 and J usage is TRBJ1-1; no clear D gene. The CDR3 runs to 11 residues. CDR1 is SQVTM, CDR2 ANQGSEA, per germline. V was trimmed by 8 bases and J by 4 bases, leaving 11 bases between them. The CDR3 loop reads CSPVRGTEAFF. CDR3 in DNA: TGCAGCCCGGTTAGAGGCACTGAAGCTTTCTTT.

The chain is built from TRBV2 and TRBJ2-3; TRBD2 matches 12 bases. With 3 bases clipped from V and 9 bases from J, the junction kept 7 bases outside the gene matches. The CDR3 is made up of 15 amino acids. Germline V lookup: CDR1 SNHLY, CDR2 FYNNEI. This chain's CDR3 is CASSEVTSGRYTQYF. Written as DNA, the CDR3 is TGTGCCAGCAGTGAGGTTACTAGCGGGAGGTACACGCAGTATTTT.

The chain has TRBV24-1 and TRBJ2-2; possible D gene TRBD1, 5 bases. V was shortened by 0 bases and J by 5 bases, with 9 bases between the two germline ends. Germline V gene data show CDR1 as KGHDR and CDR2 as SFDVKD. The CDR3 consists of 15 residues. CDR3 sequence (DNA): TGTGCCACCAGTGATTTGTTGCAGGGAACCGGGGAGCTGTTTTTT. It yields the protein CATSDLLQGTGELFF.

In its sample, this clone was seen a few times. V usage is TRBV28 and J usage is TRBJ1-2; no definite D call. Germline loops: CDR1 MDHEN, CDR2 SYDVKM. This CDR3 comprises 13 residues. The V gene lost 6 bases and the J gene lost 4 bases, with 12 bases spanning the gap. The CDR3 nucleotides read TGTGCCAGCAGCTCCCGAGGCTTCTATGGCTACACCTTC. Protein: CASSSRGFYGYTF.

The chain employs TRBV4-2 and TRBJ1-6; 9 bases fit TRBD1. The trim removed 0 bases at V and 9 bases at J, leaving 6 bases unmatched. Germline V gene data show CDR1 as LGHNA and CDR2 as YNFKEQ. This CDR3 is built from 16 residues. The CDR3 reads CASSQDLRTGASPLHF. CDR3 bases: TGTGCCAGCAGCCAAGATCTTAGGACAGGGGCTTCACCCCTCCACTTT.

This sequence joins TRBV7-9 and TRBJ2-7; perhaps TRBD2 as D (6 bases). The CDR3 covers 15 residues. Germline loops: CDR1 SEHNR, CDR2 FQNEAQ (reference sequence). V was trimmed by 5 bases and J by 0 bases, leaving 14 bases between them. Written as DNA, the CDR3 is TGTGCCAGCAGCCGCCTTACCGGGGGCTCCTACGAGCAGTACGTC. This codes for CASSRLTGGSYEQYV.

CDR3 bases: TGTGCCAGCAGCAAAGGATCGGGAGTAGGTTCCTACAATGAGCAGTTCTTC. As protein: CASSKGSGVGSYNEQFF. V and J are TRBV7-6 and TRBJ2-1; D is perhaps TRBD2 (6 bases). V lost 5 bases, J lost 1 base, and 18 bases lay in between. The CDR3 runs 17 residues. The germline CDR1 and CDR2 sequences are SGHVS and FNYEAQ.

The V call is TRBV5-4, the J call TRBJ1-5; D is unclear. V lost 0 bases and J lost 4, with 5 bases in between. The CDR3 runs to 13 residues. The germline V gene encodes CDR1 SGHNT and CDR2 YYREEE (reference sequence). CDR3 residues: CASSLGRNQPQHF. The CDR3 coding sequence is TGTGCCAGCAGCTTGGGCAGAAATCAGCCCCAGCATTTT.

V and J are TRBV11-2 and TRBJ2-1; 7 bases align to TRBD2. This CDR3 comprises 14 residues. After removal of 1 base from V and 6 bases from J, the junction contained 3 bases not matched to a gene. Germline CDR1 SGHAT, CDR2 FQNNGV. CDR3 bases: TGTGCCAGCAGCTTAGCGGGGGGAGCCAATGAGCAGTTCTTC. Translating gives CASSLAGGANEQFF.

The chain uses TRBV30 and TRBJ2-7, with 7 bases that match TRBD1. The CDR3 runs to 13 residues. CDR1 is GTSNPN and CDR2 is SVGIG in the germline V gene (reference sequence). V was pared by 1 base and J by 4 bases, with 4 bases of the junction left unmatched. The CDR3 DNA sequence: TGTGCCTGGAGTGGATACAGGGGTTACGAGCAGTACTTC. As protein: CAWSGYRGYEQYF.

The genes are TRBV27 and TRBJ1-2; possibly TRBD1 for D (6 bases). The ends were cut back, 5 bases at V and 4 bases at J, with 11 bases in the middle. This CDR3 is built from 13 residues. Germline V lookup: CDR1 MNHEY, CDR2 SMNVEV (reference sequence). CDR3 loop: CASSPRTAYGYTF. In DNA, the CDR3 is TGTGCCAGCAGTCCTCGGACAGCCTATGGCTACACCTTC.

This chain joins TRBV6-5 and TRBJ2-5, with 8 bases fitting TRBD1. The CDR3 runs to 14 residues. Germline CDR1 is MNHEY and CDR2 is SVGAGI. V gave up 0 bases and J gave up 7 bases; unmatched junction bases: 4. The CDR3 region has the DNA TGTGCCAGCAGTTACTCGCCGGGACAGGTGACCCAGTACTTC. Protein: CASSYSPGQVTQYF.

The chain recombines TRBV4-3 with TRBJ2-2, with D perhaps matching TRBD1 (6 bases). V was cut by 0 bases and J by 11 bases, with 10 bases left in between. Germline CDR1 is LGHNA and CDR2 is YSLEER. The CDR3 totals 13 residues. CDR3 coding DNA: TGCGCCAGCAGCCAAGAGACAGGTCTAGAGCTGTTTTTT. Amino acid sequence: CASSQETGLELFF.

This clone has a single count. The V and J genes are TRBV4-3 and TRBJ1-1, with D possibly matching TRBD1 (5 bases). CDR1 and CDR2 (germline): LGHNA, YSLEER. The V end lost 3 bases, the J end lost 0 bases, and 8 bases lay between the germline ends. The length of the CDR3 is 14 residues. This CDR3 reads CASSQAGLNTEAFF. The CDR3 DNA reads as TGCGCCAGCAGCCAGGCGGGACTGAACACTGAAGCTTTCTTT.

The chain employs TRBV29-1 and TRBJ2-1, with 8 bases lining up with TRBD2. Germline trimming cut 1 base from V and 1 base from J; bases unmatched to any gene: 6. Germline CDR1 SQVTM, CDR2 ANQGSEA. The CDR3 has 16 amino acids. As DNA, the CDR3 is TGCAGCGTTGAAGTCGGGGCTAGCGGGTCCTACAATGAGCAGTTCTTC. This gives the protein CSVEVGASGSYNEQFF.

This clone came up a few times. CDR3 sequence reads: CASSLVAGTSGRGNIQYF. CDR3 nucleotide sequence: TGTGCCAGCAGCTTAGTGGCCGGGACTAGCGGGAGAGGAAACATTCAGTACTTC. The rearrangement links TRBV11-3 to TRBJ2-4; 14 bases fit TRBD2. With 1 base clipped from V and 6 bases from J, the junction kept 8 bases outside the gene matches. This CDR3 region has 18 residues. Germline CDR1 and CDR2: SGHNT and YENEEA. The full variable domain, completed using reference TRBV11-3 and TRBJ2-4, is EAGVVQSPRYKIIEKKQPVAFWCNPISGHNTLYWYLQNLGQGPELLIRYENEEAVDDSQLPKDRFSAERLKGVDSTLKIQPAELGDSAVYLCASSLVAGTSGRGNIQYFGAGTRLSVL.

The chain couples TRBV5-1 to TRBJ2-3; no clear D. The length of the CDR3 is 15 residues. V was trimmed by 2 bases and J by 3 bases, leaving 13 bases between them. Germline loops: CDR1 SGHRS, CDR2 YFSETQ. The CDR3 sequence: CASSLWAQITDTQYF. CDR3 bases: TGCGCCAGCAGCTTATGGGCACAGATTACAGATACGCAGTATTTT. The variable domain in full, completed from reference TRBV5-1 and TRBJ2-3, reads KAGVTQTPRYLIKTRGQQVTLSCSPISGHRSVSWYQQTPGQGLQFLFEYFSETQRNKGNFPGRFSGRQFSNSRSEMNVSTLELGDSALYLCASSLWAQITDTQYFGPGTRLTVL.

V and J are TRBV14 and TRBJ2-1; tentatively, D is TRBD2 (5 bases). The germline V gene encodes CDR1 SGHDN and CDR2 FVKESK. The V and J ends lost 0 bases and 4 bases respectively, with 13 bases between them. The CDR3 sequence is 16 residues long. The CDR3 nucleotides are TGTGCCAGCAGCCAAGATAGGCTAGCCGATTACAATGAGCAGTTCTTC. Its protein product is CASSQDRLADYNEQFF.

The chain has TRBV10-3 and TRBJ2-7, with a weak D call TRBD1 (5 bases). The CDR3 extends over 18 amino acids. Germline V lookup: CDR1 ENHRY, CDR2 SYGVKD. V was pared by 0 bases and J by 0 bases, with 18 bases between. In nucleotides, the CDR3 is TGTGCCATCAGTGAGTCGACAGCTTCTAATACCGTCTCCTACGAGCAGTACTTC. It encodes CAISESTASNTVSYEQYF.

J is TRBJ1-1 and V is TRBV5-1; no definite D call. Germline V gene sequence: CDR1 SGHRS, CDR2 YFSETQ. The CDR3 extends over 13 amino acids. V was clipped by 0 bases and J by 4 bases, with 7 bases between them. CDR3 nucleotide sequence: TGCGCCAGCAGCTTGGACGGGGTCACTGAAGCTTTCTTT. Translating gives CASSLDGVTEAFF.

This clone was counted once. The chain employs TRBV11-1 and TRBJ2-1; D perhaps matches TRBD1 (6 bases). CDR3 length equals 15 residues. Deletions cut 6 bases from V and 7 bases from J, with 19 bases between. Germline CDR1 is SGHAT and CDR2 is FQDESV (reference sequence). CDR3 coding DNA: TGTGCCAGCAGTCGGGACCAACAGGGCGCGAATGAGCAGTTCTTC. It translates to CASSRDQQGANEQFF.